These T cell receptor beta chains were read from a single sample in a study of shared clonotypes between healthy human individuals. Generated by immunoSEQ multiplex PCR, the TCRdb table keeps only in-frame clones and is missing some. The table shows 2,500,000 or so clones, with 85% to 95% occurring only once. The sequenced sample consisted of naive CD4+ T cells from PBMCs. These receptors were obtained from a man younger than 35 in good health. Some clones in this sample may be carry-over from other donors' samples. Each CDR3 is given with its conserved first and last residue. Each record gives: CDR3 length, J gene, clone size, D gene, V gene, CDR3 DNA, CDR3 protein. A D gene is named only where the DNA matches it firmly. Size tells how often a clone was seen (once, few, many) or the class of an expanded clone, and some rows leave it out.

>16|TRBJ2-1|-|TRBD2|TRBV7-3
TGTGCCAGCAGCTTCGGACTAGCGGGAACAGCGGGAGAGCAGTTCTTC
CASSFGLAGTAGEQFF
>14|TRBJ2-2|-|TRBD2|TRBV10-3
TGTGCCATCAGTGAAGCTAGCGGGAGCGGGGAGCTGTTTTTT
CAISEASGSGELFF
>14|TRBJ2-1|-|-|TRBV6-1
TGTGCCAGTACCCCGGGGGTCGCAGACAATGAGCAGTTCTTC
CASTPGVADNEQFF
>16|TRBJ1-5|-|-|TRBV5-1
TGCGCCAGCAGCCCGCTCGGTCCGGGACTCGGTCAGCCCCAGCATTTT
CASSPLGPGLGQPQHF
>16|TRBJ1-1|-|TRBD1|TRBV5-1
TGCGCCAGCAGCTCACAGGGGGATCGAATGAACACTGAAGCTTTCTTT
CASSSQGDRMNTEAFF
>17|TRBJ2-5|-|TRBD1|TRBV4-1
TGCGCCAGCAGCCCCGGGACAGCACTATCACCCCAAGAGACCCAGTACTTC
CASSPGTALSPQETQYF
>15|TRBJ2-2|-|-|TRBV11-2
TGTGCCAGCAGCCCCCGGGGGCTGTACACCGGGGAGCTGTTTTTT
CASSPRGLYTGELFF
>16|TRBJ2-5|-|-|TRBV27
TGTGCCAGCAGTTTATCAAAGAGCAGGGCGGGAGAGACCCAGTACTTC
CASSLSKSRAGETQYF
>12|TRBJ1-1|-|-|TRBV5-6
TGTGCCAGCAGCCTTTGGGGGGACGGGGCTTTCTTT
CASSLWGDGAFF
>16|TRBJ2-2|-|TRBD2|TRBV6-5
TGTGCCAGCAGTTTAACTAGCGGGGTGAACACCGGGGAGCTGTTTTTT
CASSLTSGVNTGELFF
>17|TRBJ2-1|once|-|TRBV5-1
TGCGCCAGCAGCGGGGCGGTGGGCGGCATAGCCTACAATGAGCAGTTCTTC
CASSGAVGGIAYNEQFF
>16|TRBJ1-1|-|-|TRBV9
TGTGCCAGCAGCGTAGGTCCGGCGGGCGGGCTCGATGTAGCTTTCTTT
CASSVGPAGGLDVAFF
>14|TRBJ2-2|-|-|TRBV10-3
TGTGCCATCATCGGATCGCTGAACACCGGGGAGCTGTTTTTT
CAIIGSLNTGELFF
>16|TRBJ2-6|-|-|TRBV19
TGTGCCAGTAGCAGACAGGCGTACTCTGGGGCCAACGTCCTGACTTTC
CASSRQAYSGANVLTF
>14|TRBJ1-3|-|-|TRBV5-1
TGCGCCAGCAGCCCGACAGCCTCTGGAAACACCATATATTTT
CASSPTASGNTIYF
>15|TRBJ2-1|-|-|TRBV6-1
TGTGCCAGCAGTACAGTTTTCCTATCCTACAATGAGCAGTTCTTC
CASSTVFLSYNEQFF
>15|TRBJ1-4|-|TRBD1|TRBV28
TGTGCCAGCAGCTTAAGACAGGGCAATCGAGAAAAACTGTTTTTT
CASSLRQGNREKLFF
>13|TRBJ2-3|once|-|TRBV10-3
TGTGCCATCAGTGTGGGACTGGTCGATACGCAGTATTTT
CAISVGLVDTQYF
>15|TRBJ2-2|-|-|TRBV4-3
TGCGCCAGCAGCCAAGAAGCCGGTTACACCGGGGAGCTGTTTTTT
CASSQEAGYTGELFF
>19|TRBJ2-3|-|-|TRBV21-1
TGTGCCAGCAGCGACAAAGACCATAGACAGGGTTGGGGGGCAGATACGCAGTATTTT
CASSDKDHRQGWGADTQYF
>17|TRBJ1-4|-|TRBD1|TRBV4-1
TGCGCCAGCAGCCAAATGGGCAGGGGGCCTGGTAATGAAAAACTGTTTTTT
CASSQMGRGPGNEKLFF
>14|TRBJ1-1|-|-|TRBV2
TGTGCCACCGAGGCGTCATACAGGAACACTGAAGCTTTCTTT
CATEASYRNTEAFF
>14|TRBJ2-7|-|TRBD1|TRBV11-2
TGTGCCAGCAGCCGCGGACAGGGGGTCAACGAGCAGTACTTC
CASSRGQGVNEQYF
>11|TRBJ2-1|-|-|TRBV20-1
TGCAGTGCTAGACCCCCAAGGGAGCAGTTCTTC
CSARPPREQFF
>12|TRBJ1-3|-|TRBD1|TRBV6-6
TGTGCCGCTCAGGGGGCTGGAAACACCATATATTTT
CAAQGAGNTIYF
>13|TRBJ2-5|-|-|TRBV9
TGTGCCAGCAGCTCAAATTACGGGGAGACCCAGTACTTC
CASSSNYGETQYF
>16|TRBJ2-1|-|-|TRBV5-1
TGCGCCAGCAGCTTGGAACAGGTGAGCTCCTACAATGAGCAGTTCTTC
CASSLEQVSSYNEQFF